The 10 T cell receptor beta chains below were found in one sample sequenced in a study of beta chain features in type 1 diabetes. Broader study findings: Shorter TCRB CDR3s, moderately but significantly so, were found in Type 1 diabetes patients in all four CD4+ subsets.

The whole isolated RNA underwent reverse transcription, so sequencing captured expressed TCRB transcripts. The method was immunoSEQ multiplex PCR; TCRdb's version includes in-frame clones alone and lacks a portion of them. The sample includes roughly 300,000 clones, 7% to 10% of them seen just once. Their cognate antigens are unknown. The specimen was central memory CD4+ T cells from blood. The receptors derive from a young man with type 1 diabetes.

This clone was counted a few times. This chain uses TRBV10-2 with TRBJ1-6, with D perhaps matching TRBD1 (5 bases). In germline, CDR1 is WSHSY, CDR2 SAAADI. V was trimmed by 3 bases and J by 8 bases, leaving 14 bases between them. The CDR3 sequence is 15 residues long. DNA for the CDR3: TGCGCCAGCAGTGAAGTCGGCCAGGGAGATTCACCCCTCCACTTT. Residues: CASSEVGQGDSPLHF.

As concerns this clone: Other DNA sequences within the sample encode an identical CDR3. This chain joins TRBV2 and TRBJ2-3; D ambiguous. The CDR3 is 14 residues long. The V and J ends lost 4 bases and 0 bases respectively, with 8 bases between them. The V gene's germline CDR1 is SNHLY and CDR2 FYNNEI. Here the CDR3 DNA reads TGTGCCAGCAGTGTAGACTCAAGCACAGATACGCAGTATTTT. Translating it yields CASSVDSSTDTQYF.

This clone was counted a few times. The chain has TRBV11-3 and TRBJ2-5; D unclear. CDR1 and CDR2 from the germline V gene are SGHNT and YENEEA. V lost 3 bases and J 3 bases, leaving 8 bases between the germline ends. The CDR3 loop spans 13 amino acids. The CDR3 reads CASSLTVKETQYF. As DNA, the CDR3 is TGTGCCAGCAGCTTGACGGTGAAAGAGACCCAGTACTTC.

A few counts support this clone. This chain joins TRBV29-1 and TRBJ2-1; tentatively, D is TRBD1 (5 bases). Germline CDR1 SQVTM, CDR2 ANQGSEA. The CDR3 sequence is 17 residues long. The V and J ends lost 0 bases and 6 bases respectively, with 21 bases between them. CDR3 amino acids: CSVEDPGSSSLPNEQFF. CDR3 coding DNA: TGCAGCGTTGAAGACCCAGGGTCGAGTTCCCTACCCAATGAGCAGTTCTTC.

The chain couples TRBV11-2 to TRBJ1-6; D perhaps matches TRBD1 (5 bases). The V gene's germline CDR1 is SGHAT and CDR2 FQNNGV. The ends were cut back, 3 bases at V and 4 bases at J, with 16 bases in the middle. The CDR3 has 17 amino acids. The CDR3 DNA reads TGTGCCAGCAGCTTCCTCCGGGGGGAGCCGTATAATTCACCCCTCCACTTT. Protein product: CASSFLRGEPYNSPLHF.

This clone was detected ten times or more. V and J are TRBV7-2 and TRBJ2-1; D might be TRBD2 (7 bases). This CDR3 region has 17 residues. The germline V gene has CDR1 SGHTA and CDR2 FQGNSA. Between the trimmed V and J ends, which lost 2 bases and 0 bases, there was a span of 14 bases. This CDR3 is CASSLMGGLSSYNEQFF. CDR3 sequence (DNA): TGTGCCAGCAGCTTAATGGGGGGGCTTAGCTCCTACAATGAGCAGTTCTTC. The whole variable domain, filled in from reference TRBV7-2 and TRBJ2-1, reads GAGVSQSPSNKVTEKGKDVELRCDPISGHTALYWYRQSLGQGLEFLIYFQGNSAPDKSGLPSDRFSAERTGGSVSTLTIQRTQQEDSAVYLCASSLMGGLSSYNEQFFGPGTRLTVL.

A few counts support this clone. V is TRBV2 and J is TRBJ2-7; maybe TRBD1 (5 bases). V shed 4 bases and J shed 3 bases, with 22 bases lying between them. This CDR3 contains 17 residues. The germline CDR1 and CDR2 sequences are SNHLY and FYNNEI. CDR3 sequence reads: CASSGAQASSGYYEQYF. As DNA, the CDR3 is TGTGCCAGCAGTGGTGCACAGGCCTCATCAGGGTACTACGAGCAGTACTTC.

This clone was observed a handful of times. The rearrangement joins TRBV7-2 to TRBJ1-2; D unclear. This CDR3 has 14 residues. V lost 1 base, J lost 8 bases, and 14 bases lay in between. In germline, CDR1 is SGHTA, CDR2 FQGNSA. The CDR3 coding sequence is TGTGCCAGCAGCTTAGATATTGCGGTCCCAGGCTACACCTTC. Protein product: CASSLDIAVPGYTF.

This clone was recorded many times. The rearrangement joins TRBV9 to TRBJ2-5; D is possibly TRBD1 or TRBD2 (5 bases each). CDR3 length: 15 amino acids. Germline V lookup: CDR1 SGDLS, CDR2 YYNGEE. The germline V and J ends were trimmed by 1 base and 4 bases, with 14 bases remaining between them. The CDR3 DNA reads TGTGCCAGCAGCGTATGGGGGTCACCCGGAGAGACCCAGTACTTC. Encoded protein: CASSVWGSPGETQYF.

This clone was seen a handful of times. The V gene is TRBV5-6, the J gene TRBJ2-3; a possible D gene is TRBD2 (7 bases). CDR1 and CDR2 from the germline V gene are SGHDT and YYEEEE. V dropped 5 bases and J dropped 4 bases, with 14 bases sitting between them. This CDR3 is built from 14 residues. Written as DNA, the CDR3 is TGTGCCAGCAGGGATCAAGGGGGGGCAGATACGCAGTATTTT. This sequence encodes CASRDQGGADTQYF.